The next 14 T cell receptor beta chains were all read from a single sample in a study of cytomegalovirus exposure and HLA in healthy donors. Researchers ran the PCR with 60 Vbeta and 13 Jbeta primers. Repertoires were generated with immunoSEQ multiplex PCR, while TCRdb's copy carries only in-frame clones and drops some. The sample shows about 130,000 clones, around three quarters of them seen only once. Material: PBMCs. The receptors derive from a young man in good health and CMV-seronegative.

The sample holds a few counts of this clone. V is TRBV6-5 and J is TRBJ1-5, with 7 bases matching TRBD1. V was clipped by 2 bases and J by 4 bases; unmatched bases: 5. CDR3 length: 15 residues. Germline V gene sequence: CDR1 MNHEY, CDR2 SVGAGI. The CDR3 sequence is CASSYDRAGNQPQHF. CDR3 sequence (DNA): TGTGCCAGCAGTTACGACAGGGCCGGGAATCAGCCCCAGCATTTT.

The chain uses TRBV28 and TRBJ2-7, with a weak D call TRBD2 (5 bases). The CDR3 consists of 12 residues. Trimming took off 5 bases at V and 4 bases at J, with 9 bases between the two ends. Germline V lookup: CDR1 MDHEN, CDR2 SYDVKM. The CDR3 DNA reads TGTGCCAGCAGTCAATCGGGGTACGAGCAGTACTTC. This encodes CASSQSGYEQYF.

The chain couples TRBV30 to TRBJ1-5, with D possibly being TRBD1 (6 bases). CDR3 size: 13 residues. Deletions cut 4 bases from V and 5 bases from J, with 12 bases between. Germline V gene data show CDR1 as GTSNPN and CDR2 as SVGIG (reference sequence). CDR3 in DNA: TGTGCCTGGAACGGTGCAGGGGATCAGCCCCAGCATTTT. Protein sequence: CAWNGAGDQPQHF.

The rearrangement uses TRBV5-4 and TRBJ1-1; D not certain. In germline, CDR1 is SGHNT, CDR2 YYREEE (reference sequence). The CDR3 has 15 amino acids. Trimming took 0 bases from V and 0 from J, leaving 9 bases between them. This chain's CDR3 is CASSLAQAMNTEAFF. For the CDR3, the DNA is TGTGCCAGCAGCTTGGCCCAGGCCATGAACACTGAAGCTTTCTTT.

The V call is TRBV28, the J call TRBJ2-2; unclear D gene. The V end lost 6 bases, the J end lost 1 base, and 3 bases lay between the germline ends. Germline-derived CDR1 and CDR2 are MDHEN and SYDVKM. This CDR3 region has 12 residues. The CDR3 region has the DNA TGTGCCAGCAGACAGAACACCGGGGAGCTGTTTTTT. Amino acid sequence: CASRQNTGELFF. Together with reference TRBV28 and TRBJ2-2, the CDR3 gives the full variable domain: DVKVTQSSRYLVKRTGEKVFLECVQDMDHENMFWYRQDPGLGLRLIYFSYDVKMKEKGDIPEGYSVSREKKERFSLILESASTNQTSMYLCASRQNTGELFFGEGSRLTVL.

The chain combines TRBV9 with TRBJ1-2; 7 bases agree with TRBD1. Germline V lookup: CDR1 SGDLS, CDR2 YYNGEE. The CDR3 is made up of 14 amino acids. Losses at the gene ends were 3 bases for V and 3 bases for J; bases not matched to a gene: 5. CDR3 in DNA: TGTGCCAGCAGCGCCACAGGGGACTACTATGGCTACACCTTC. It translates to CASSATGDYYGYTF. Full variable domain (rest looked up from reference TRBV9 and TRBJ1-2): DSGVTQTPKHLITATGQRVTLRCSPRSGDLSVYWYQQSLDQGLQFLIQYYNGEERAKGNILERFSAQQFPDLHSELNLSSLELGDSALYFCASSATGDYYGYTFGSGTRLTVV.

In its sample, this clone was seen once. The CDR3: CASSPGTEGGNTIYF. As DNA, the CDR3 is TGTGCCAGCTCACCCGGGACTGAGGGAGGAAACACCATATATTTT. J is TRBJ1-3 and V is TRBV18; maybe TRBD1 (5 bases). The V gene's germline CDR1 is KGHSH and CDR2 LQKENI. The V and J ends lost 3 bases and 4 bases respectively, with 13 bases between them. The CDR3 loop spans 15 amino acids.

J is TRBJ2-1 and V is TRBV27; D is perhaps TRBD2 (5 bases). Trimming cost V 7 bases and J 8 bases, with 18 bases left between them. The V gene's germline CDR1 is MNHEY and CDR2 SMNVEV (reference sequence). CDR3 size: 14 residues. In nucleotides, the CDR3 is TGTGCCAGCACTTCCCTTACTAGTATCTATGAGCAGTTCTTC. It yields the protein CASTSLTSIYEQFF.

This clone turned up a few times. The same CDR3 also results from other DNA sequences found in this sample. The genes are TRBV5-1 and TRBJ2-1; perhaps TRBD2 as D (5 bases). The V gene's germline CDR1 is SGHRS and CDR2 YFSETQ. V dropped 0 bases and J dropped 0 bases, with 7 bases sitting between them. The CDR3 consists of 15 residues. The CDR3 reads CASSLGSGSYNEQFF. The CDR3 coding sequence is TGCGCCAGCAGCTTGGGGAGCGGCTCCTACAATGAGCAGTTCTTC.

This sequence joins TRBV7-6 and TRBJ1-4; 9 bases match TRBD1. CDR1 SGHVS and CDR2 FNYEAQ come from the germline V gene. This CDR3 has 16 amino acids. With V trimmed by 4 bases and J by 4 bases, 7 bases remained unmatched. In DNA form, the CDR3 reads TGTGCCAGCAGCTGGGGACAGGGCATAGATAATGAAAAACTGTTTTTT. Residues: CASSWGQGIDNEKLFF.

The chain carries TRBV15 and TRBJ1-2, with D hard to call. The V end lost 5 bases, the J end lost 1 base, and 8 bases lay between the germline ends. This CDR3 is built from 13 residues. In germline, CDR1 is LNHNV, CDR2 YYDKDF (reference sequence). DNA of the CDR3: TGTGCCACCAGCCCGGAGTTTAACTATGGCTACACCTTC. This codes for CATSPEFNYGYTF.

This clone appeared a few times. V usage is TRBV7-3 and J usage is TRBJ2-7, with D possibly TRBD2 on 6 matching bases. V dropped 1 base and J dropped 5 bases, with 12 bases sitting between them. CDR1 is SGHTA, CDR2 FQGTGA, per germline. There are 14 residues in the CDR3. Written as DNA, the CDR3 is TGTGCCAGCAGCTTAAGCGGGAATCAGGACGAGCAGTACTTC. Translating gives CASSLSGNQDEQYF.

The chain carries TRBV9 and TRBJ2-3; a weak D match, TRBD2 (6 bases). V was trimmed by 2 bases and J by 4 bases, leaving 11 bases between them. CDR1 is SGDLS and CDR2 is YYNGEE in the germline V gene. This CDR3 contains 14 residues. The CDR3 DNA sequence: TGTGCCAGCAGCGTTGGGGGGAGCGCAGATACGCAGTATTTT. Amino acids: CASSVGGSADTQYF.

The genes are TRBV18 and TRBJ1-1; D possibly corresponds to TRBD1 (6 bases). This CDR3 comprises 11 residues. The ends were cut back, 4 bases at V and 11 bases at J, with 11 bases in the middle. CDR1 is KGHSH, CDR2 LQKENI, per germline. The CDR3 DNA reads as TGTGCCAGCTCACTAAACAGGGTCGCTTTCTTT. Translating gives CASSLNRVAFF.